The 27 T cell receptor beta chains presented below share a single source sample, sequenced in a study of T cell clonotyping in hematopoietic cell transplantation. Repertoires were generated with immunoSEQ multiplex PCR, while TCRdb's copy carries only in-frame clones and drops some. The sample has over 7,500 clones; 84% are singletons. The sample was PBMCs, taken at the time of graft-versus-host disease after allogeneic stem cell transplant. The receptors were gathered from a male patient aged 60-70 years who had an allogeneic stem cell transplant from an unrelated donor, so the T cells may come from the graft donor. Some clones in this sample may be carry-over from other donors' samples.

The genes are TRBV11-2 and TRBJ1-2, with TRBD1 matching over 8 bases. This CDR3 is built from 17 residues. Germline loops: CDR1 SGHAT, CDR2 FQNNGV. V dropped 5 bases and J dropped 4; count of bases not matched to a gene: 15. The CDR3 region has the DNA TGTGCCAGCAGCCCCAGGGGGCGCGTCTTGTCCCTCTATGGCTACACCTTC. Translated, it gives CASSPRGRVLSLYGYTF. Based on the CDR3 plus reference TRBV11-2 and TRBJ1-2, the full variable domain is EAGVAQSPRYKIIEKRQSVAFWCNPISGHATLYWYQQILGQGPKLLIQFQNNGVVDDSQLPKDRFSAERLKGVDSTLKIQPAKLEDSAVYLCASSPRGRVLSLYGYTFGSGTRLTVV.

The V and J genes are TRBV19 and TRBJ2-2, with D possibly TRBD1 on 6 matching bases. V lost 1 base to trimming and J lost 4 bases, with 7 bases between them. Per the germline V gene, CDR1 is LNHDA and CDR2 is SQIVND (reference sequence). The CDR3 has 14 residues. The CDR3 reads CASSIAGATGELFF. The CDR3 DNA reads TGTGCCAGTAGTATAGCAGGGGCCACCGGGGAGCTGTTTTTT.

The chain uses TRBV7-2 and TRBJ1-4, with a tentative D call TRBD1 (5 bases). Trimming pared 5 bases from V and 2 bases from J, leaving 15 bases between. The germline V gene has CDR1 SGHTA and CDR2 FQGNSA. This CDR3 is 16 amino acids long. The CDR3 sequence is CASSPGTGATNEKLFF. CDR3 in DNA: TGTGCCAGCAGCCCGGGGACCGGCGCGACTAATGAAAAACTGTTTTTT.

This CDR3 reads CASSEGQRGYTF. In DNA form, the CDR3 reads TGTGCCAGCAGTGAAGGGCAGAGGGGCTACACCTTC. V usage is TRBV25-1 and J usage is TRBJ1-2; D ambiguous. Germline V gene lookup returns CDR1 MGHDK and CDR2 SYGVNS. Trimming removed 2 bases at V and 8 bases at J, with 9 bases between. CDR3 size: 12 residues.

The rearrangement uses TRBV28 and TRBJ2-5; tentatively, D is TRBD1 or TRBD2 (5 bases each). V shed 3 bases and J shed 2 bases, with 13 bases lying between them. From germline, CDR1 is MDHEN and CDR2 SYDVKM. The CDR3 consists of 15 residues. As DNA, the CDR3 is TGTGCCAGCAGTTTCCCCGGGGCAGCTCAAGAGACCCAGTACTTC. This encodes CASSFPGAAQETQYF.

This rearrangement joins TRBV6-5 to TRBJ2-7; tentative D call: TRBD1 (6 bases). V lost 3 bases, J lost 1 base, and 13 bases lay in between. CDR1 MNHEY and CDR2 SVGAGI come from the germline V gene. The CDR3 length is 15 residues. CDR3: CASSYGTTGSYEQYF. The CDR3 DNA follows: TGTGCCAGCAGTTATGGGACAACGGGGTCCTACGAGCAGTACTTC.

The chain uses TRBV7-2 and TRBJ1-3; tentative D call: TRBD1 (6 bases). There are 15 residues in the CDR3. CDR1 is SGHTA, CDR2 FQGNSA, per germline. The V end was cut by 2 bases, the J end by 2 bases, with 10 bases between. CDR3 sequence: CASSLNTGPGNTIYF. The CDR3 DNA follows: TGTGCCAGCAGCTTAAACACAGGGCCTGGAAACACCATATATTTT.

The chain joins TRBV2 to TRBJ2-7, with D unresolved. The CDR3 length is 12 residues. CDR1 and CDR2 from the germline V gene are SNHLY and FYNNEI. V dropped 8 bases and J dropped 3 bases, with 11 bases sitting between them. The CDR3, as DNA: TGTGCCAGCCGTCTGGCCCTCTACGAGCAGTACTTC. It is translated as CASRLALYEQYF.

The rearrangement uses TRBV29-1 and TRBJ2-7; 10 bases align to TRBD1. CDR1 SQVTM and CDR2 ANQGSEA come from the germline V gene. The length of the CDR3 is 13 residues. V trimming: 5 bases; J trimming: 2 bases; junction bases outside the gene matches: 3. The CDR3 protein is CSVTGTGAYEQYF. CDR3 in DNA: TGCAGCGTTACCGGGACAGGGGCCTACGAGCAGTACTTC.

The rearrangement joins TRBV2 to TRBJ1-1; D may be TRBD1 (5 bases). V gave up 1 base and J gave up 4 bases, with 7 bases separating them. CDR3 length: 13 amino acids. Germline lookup yields CDR1 SNHLY and CDR2 FYNNEI. CDR3 in DNA: TGTGCCAGCAGTGAAGGAGGGGTCACTGAAGCTTTCTTT. It encodes CASSEGGVTEAFF.

The chain uses TRBV6-6 and TRBJ1-2, with 7 bases lining up with TRBD1. Trimming at V came to 2 bases and at J to 7 bases, leaving 7 bases not matched to a gene. The CDR3 contains 14 residues. Germline CDR1 reads MNHNY; CDR2 reads SVGAGI (reference sequence). The CDR3 here is CASSYGPRGLGYTF. CDR3 nucleotide sequence: TGTGCCAGCAGTTACGGGCCTAGGGGGCTTGGCTACACCTTC.

This clone was detected only once. This same CDR3 is encoded by further DNA sequences in the sample. This chain links TRBV6-5 with TRBJ1-1; TRBD1 might be the D (6 bases). The germline CDR1 and CDR2 sequences are MNHEY and SVGAGI. V was shortened by 2 bases and J by 8 bases, with 9 bases between the two germline ends. This CDR3 contains 12 residues. CDR3 DNA sequence: TGTGCCAGCAGTTACGGGGGGACAGAAGCTTTCTTT. Translating it yields CASSYGGTEAFF.

V is TRBV9 and J is TRBJ1-1, with 7 bases matching TRBD1. J lost 1 base, V lost 4 bases, and 10 bases had no gene match. Germline-derived CDR1 and CDR2 are SGDLS and YYNGEE. The CDR3 is 16 residues long. The CDR3 DNA reads as TGTGCCAGCAGCACAGATGTTTACAGGGGGAACACTGAAGCTTTCTTT. Protein: CASSTDVYRGNTEAFF.

The rearrangement uses TRBV7-2 and TRBJ2-3; D is possibly TRBD2 (5 bases). V was shortened by 5 bases and J by 1 base, with 19 bases between the two germline ends. There are 17 residues in the CDR3. CDR1 SGHTA and CDR2 FQGNSA come from the germline V gene. The CDR3 nucleotides are TGTGCCAGCAGCCAGGACGCGCCGGGAAGGGGCACAGATACGCAGTATTTT. Encoded protein: CASSQDAPGRGTDTQYF.

The genes are TRBV7-2 and TRBJ1-1; D unclear. The V gene's germline CDR1 is SGHTA and CDR2 FQGNSA. V was clipped by 3 bases and J by 1 base, with 9 bases between them. The CDR3 contains 14 residues. The CDR3 protein is CASSLRGANTEAFF. DNA of the CDR3: TGTGCCAGCAGCTTGCGGGGAGCGAACACTGAAGCTTTCTTT.

Sample share makes this clone hyperexpanded. The chain uses TRBV5-5 and TRBJ1-6, with 12 bases lining up with TRBD1. The germline CDR1 and CDR2 sequences are SGHKS and YYEKEE (reference sequence). The CDR3 covers 15 residues. V lost 0 bases and J lost 19; bases outside the gene matches: 11. The CDR3 reads CASSLGWDRGRGGHF. The CDR3 coding sequence is TGTGCCAGCAGCTTGGGATGGGACAGGGGGCGAGGCGGTCACTTT.

V gene TRBV19 combines with J gene TRBJ1-1; 12 bases agree with TRBD1. The trim removed 8 bases at V and 1 base at J, leaving 5 bases unmatched. The CDR3 runs 15 residues. Germline CDR1 reads LNHDA; CDR2 reads SQIVND (reference sequence). The CDR3 protein is CASRGTGGANTEAFF. The CDR3 DNA follows: TGTGCCAGTCGCGGGACAGGGGGCGCGAACACTGAAGCTTTCTTT.

The V and J genes are TRBV4-2 and TRBJ1-2, with TRBD1 as a possible D gene (5 bases). Trimming removed 0 bases at V and 10 bases at J, with 12 bases between. This CDR3 is built from 13 residues. The germline CDR1 and CDR2 sequences are LGHNA and YNFKEQ. CDR3 protein: CASSQEGGTLYTF. The CDR3 coding sequence is TGTGCCAGCAGCCAAGAAGGCGGGACCCTCTACACCTTC.

The V and J genes are TRBV20-1 and TRBJ1-2, with D tentatively TRBD1 (5 bases). CDR3 length: 11 amino acids. The V end lost 5 bases, the J end lost 7 bases, and 11 bases lay between the germline ends. Looked up from germline, CDR1 is DFQATT and CDR2 is SNEGSKA (reference sequence). The CDR3 loop reads CSAPRGGGYTF. DNA of the CDR3: TGCAGTGCTCCTAGGGGAGGTGGCTACACCTTC.

This clone was detected only once. The genes are TRBV4-1 and TRBJ1-2; D unclear. The CDR3 consists of 12 residues. The germline V gene has CDR1 MGHRA and CDR2 YSYEKL. Trimming removed 1 base at V and 7 bases at J, with 7 bases between. The CDR3 spells CASSQGGFGYTF. The CDR3 DNA reads as TGCGCCAGCAGCCAAGGGGGATTTGGCTACACCTTC.

The V gene is TRBV9, the J gene TRBJ1-1, with unresolved D. V was cut by 0 bases and J by 4 bases, with 13 bases left in between. This CDR3 has 15 residues. Germline assignment: CDR1 SGDLS and CDR2 YYNGEE. Here the CDR3 reads CASSVGASQATEAFF. The DNA for the CDR3 is TGTGCCAGCAGCGTAGGGGCATCGCAGGCCACTGAAGCTTTCTTT.

CDR3 protein: CASSWGQSNTEAFF. CDR3 bases: TGTGCCAGCAGTTGGGGACAGTCTAACACTGAAGCTTTCTTT. V usage is TRBV27 and J usage is TRBJ1-1; 7 bases align to TRBD1. CDR1 MNHEY and CDR2 SMNVEV come from the germline V gene (reference sequence). This CDR3 has 14 residues. Trimming cost V 4 bases and J 2 bases; bases outside gene matches: 4.

The sample holds one count of this clone. The chain employs TRBV6-1 and TRBJ1-5; D is undetermined. The CDR3 is 16 amino acids. The germline gives CDR1 MNHNS, CDR2 SASEGT. V lost 0 bases, J lost 4 bases, and 13 bases lay in between. The CDR3 DNA sequence: TGTGCCAGCAGTGAAGCGCGCGGGAACGCTAATCAGCCCCAGCATTTT. Its translation is CASSEARGNANQPQHF.

The chain couples TRBV6-5 to TRBJ2-1; 9 bases agree with TRBD2. From germline, CDR1 is MNHEY and CDR2 SVGAGI. The CDR3 totals 15 residues. The J segment lost 8 bases and the V segment lost 5 bases, leaving 10 bases of the junction unmatched. CDR3 sequence reads: CASSHPSGVGDEQFF. The CDR3 DNA reads as TGTGCCAGCAGTCACCCTAGCGGGGTGGGCGATGAGCAGTTCTTC.

The chain couples TRBV25-1 to TRBJ1-2; the D gene is possibly TRBD1 (5 bases). The CDR3 totals 14 residues. From germline, CDR1 is MGHDK and CDR2 SYGVNS. Trimming shortened V by 3 bases and J by 4 bases, and 12 bases separated the two germline ends. The CDR3 DNA sequence: TGTGCCAGCAGTGAGGACCAGGGTCCCTATGGCTACACCTTC. This codes for CASSEDQGPYGYTF.

This chain links TRBV6-6 with TRBJ2-2, with 7 bases that match TRBD2. CDR3 length: 16 amino acids. With V trimmed by 7 bases and J by 7 bases, 15 bases remained unmatched. Germline CDR1 is MNHNY and CDR2 is SVGAGI (reference sequence). The CDR3 loop reads CASTLPGGALDGELFF. CDR3 sequence (DNA): TGTGCCAGCACCCTCCCGGGGGGAGCACTCGACGGGGAGCTGTTTTTT.

The CDR3 region is CASSPRQGATGELFF. CDR3 nucleotide sequence: TGTGCCAGCAGCCCGCGGCAGGGGGCTACCGGGGAGCTGTTTTTT. The V and J genes are TRBV9 and TRBJ2-2; TRBD1 aligns across 8 bases. CDR1 is SGDLS, CDR2 YYNGEE, per germline. This CDR3 is built from 15 residues. Germline trimming cut 4 bases from V and 5 bases from J; bases unmatched to any gene: 7.